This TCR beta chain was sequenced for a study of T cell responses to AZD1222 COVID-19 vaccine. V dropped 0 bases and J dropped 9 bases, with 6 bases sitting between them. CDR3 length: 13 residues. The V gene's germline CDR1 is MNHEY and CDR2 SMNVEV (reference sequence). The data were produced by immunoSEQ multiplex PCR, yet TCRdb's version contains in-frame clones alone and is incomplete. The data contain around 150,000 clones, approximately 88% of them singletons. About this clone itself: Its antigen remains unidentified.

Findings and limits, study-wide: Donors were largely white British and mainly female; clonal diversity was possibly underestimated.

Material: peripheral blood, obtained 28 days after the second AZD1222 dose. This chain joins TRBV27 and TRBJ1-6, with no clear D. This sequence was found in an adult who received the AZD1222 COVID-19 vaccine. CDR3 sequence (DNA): TGTGCCAGCAGTTTATCGAAAGTTTCACCCCTCCACTTT. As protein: CASSLSKVSPLHF.